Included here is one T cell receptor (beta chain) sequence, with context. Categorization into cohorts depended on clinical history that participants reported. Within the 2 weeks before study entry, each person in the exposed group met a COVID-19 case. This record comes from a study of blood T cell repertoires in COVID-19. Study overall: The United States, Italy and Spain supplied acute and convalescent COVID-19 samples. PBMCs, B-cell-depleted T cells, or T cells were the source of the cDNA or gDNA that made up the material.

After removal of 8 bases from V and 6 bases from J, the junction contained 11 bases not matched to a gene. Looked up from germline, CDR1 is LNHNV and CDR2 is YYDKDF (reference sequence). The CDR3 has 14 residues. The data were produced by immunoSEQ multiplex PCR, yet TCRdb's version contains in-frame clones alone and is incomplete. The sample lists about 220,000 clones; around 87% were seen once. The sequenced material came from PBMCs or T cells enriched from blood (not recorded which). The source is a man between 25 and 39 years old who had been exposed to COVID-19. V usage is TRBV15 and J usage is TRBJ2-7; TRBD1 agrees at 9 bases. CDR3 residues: CATHGPGQGSEQYF. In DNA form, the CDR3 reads TGTGCCACCCATGGCCCGGGACAGGGTTCCGAGCAGTACTTC.